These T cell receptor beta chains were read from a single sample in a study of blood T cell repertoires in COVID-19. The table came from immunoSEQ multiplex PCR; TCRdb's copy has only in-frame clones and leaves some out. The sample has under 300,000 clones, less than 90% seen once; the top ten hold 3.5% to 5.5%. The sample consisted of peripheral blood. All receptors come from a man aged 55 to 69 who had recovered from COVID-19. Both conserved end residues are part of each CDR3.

cdr3_aa: CASSQDPANWGSLHF; v_call: TRBV3-1/TRBV3-2
cdr3_aa: CSVATGLNTGELFF; v_call: TRBV29-1
cdr3_aa: CASSWGTGGAPKPQHF; v_call: TRBV6-2/TRBV6-3
cdr3_aa: CASGPQGGWAEAFF; v_call: TRBV10-2
cdr3_aa: CASSRGQRETQYF; v_call: TRBV7-3
cdr3_aa: CASSPEDRRNYGYTF; v_call: TRBV18
cdr3_aa: CASSEDTSGSADTQYF; v_call: TRBV5-1
cdr3_aa: CASSLMWGGDNEQFF; v_call: TRBV5-1
cdr3_aa: CAWSVSRGRVKLFF; v_call: TRBV30
cdr3_aa: CASRYDRGPNQPQHF; v_call: TRBV19
cdr3_aa: CASHDMKRASYEQYF; v_call: TRBV5-4
cdr3_aa: CASSYMGGHSGNTIYF; v_call: TRBV5-5
cdr3_aa: CASSPGGSDGYTF; v_call: TRBV28
cdr3_aa: CASSIVRVLTSGTGELFF; v_call: TRBV19
cdr3_aa: CASSYSDSEETQYF; v_call: TRBV6-5
cdr3_aa: CASSLQGSNEKLFF; v_call: TRBV2
cdr3_aa: CASRPVTGGTGANVLTF; v_call: TRBV4-1
cdr3_aa: CASRSTGTGREKLFF; v_call: TRBV7-9
cdr3_aa: CAWRSRTSGRAGRSEQFF; v_call: TRBV30
cdr3_aa: CASSRQGDYEQYF; v_call: TRBV7-8
cdr3_aa: CSVRVYLGELFF; v_call: TRBV29-1
cdr3_aa: CASSPSSDYNEQFF; v_call: TRBV19
cdr3_aa: CASSLYGTGGNYGYTF; v_call: TRBV27
cdr3_aa: CASSGGGPLEAFF; v_call: TRBV2
cdr3_aa: CASSIVGGFGSGANVLTF; v_call: TRBV19
cdr3_aa: CASSRDRAETQYF; v_call: TRBV3-1/TRBV3-2
cdr3_aa: CASSIARSGNSPLHF; v_call: TRBV19
cdr3_aa: CASSPGGTVGYTF; v_call: TRBV3-1/TRBV3-2
cdr3_aa: CASSPGTVISTEAFF; v_call: TRBV27
cdr3_aa: CASNDKAGADNEQFF; v_call: TRBV5-1
cdr3_aa: CASSTMMTVNTEAFF; v_call: TRBV6-6
cdr3_aa: CSVEGRGISGNTIYF; v_call: TRBV29-1
cdr3_aa: CASRWGPSYNEQFF; v_call: TRBV6-5
cdr3_aa: CASSLTTGGSYNEQFF; v_call: TRBV5-1
cdr3_aa: CASRTGSTDTQYF; v_call: TRBV6-5
cdr3_aa: CASSIQGANEKLFF; v_call: TRBV5-1
cdr3_aa: CASSPRRERELFF; v_call: TRBV7-2
cdr3_aa: CACAGLADNEQFF; v_call: TRBV30
cdr3_aa: CASSLGQGKGYTEAFF; v_call: TRBV7-9
cdr3_aa: CATGRESYNEQFF; v_call: TRBV9
cdr3_aa: CATSTRQPEQYF; v_call: TRBV15
cdr3_aa: CAWSIQGTSFF; v_call: TRBV30
cdr3_aa: CASSQAGTTGNTIYF; v_call: TRBV3-1/TRBV3-2
cdr3_aa: CASSTTGFGEQYF; v_call: TRBV28
cdr3_aa: CASQLAGGPGEQFF; v_call: TRBV10-2
cdr3_aa: CASSQVRLGADTGELFF; v_call: TRBV3-1/TRBV3-2
cdr3_aa: CASSRQTASGYGYTF; v_call: TRBV14